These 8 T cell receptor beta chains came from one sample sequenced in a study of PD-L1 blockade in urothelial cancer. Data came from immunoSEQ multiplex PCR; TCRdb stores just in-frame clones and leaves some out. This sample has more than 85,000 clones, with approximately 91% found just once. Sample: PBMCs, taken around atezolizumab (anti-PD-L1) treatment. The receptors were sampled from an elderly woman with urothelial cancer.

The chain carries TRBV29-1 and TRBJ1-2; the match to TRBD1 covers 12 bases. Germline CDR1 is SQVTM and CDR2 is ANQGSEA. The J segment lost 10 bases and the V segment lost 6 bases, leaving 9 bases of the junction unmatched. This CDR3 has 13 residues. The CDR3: CSVDIRDRGPYTF. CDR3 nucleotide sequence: TGCAGCGTGGATATCCGGGACAGGGGGCCCTACACCTTC.

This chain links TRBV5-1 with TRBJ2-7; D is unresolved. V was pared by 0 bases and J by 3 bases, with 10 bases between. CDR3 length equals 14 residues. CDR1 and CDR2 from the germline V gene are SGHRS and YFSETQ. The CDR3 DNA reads TGCGCCAGCAGCTTGGGTCAATCCGGCTACGAGCAGTACTTC. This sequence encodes CASSLGQSGYEQYF.

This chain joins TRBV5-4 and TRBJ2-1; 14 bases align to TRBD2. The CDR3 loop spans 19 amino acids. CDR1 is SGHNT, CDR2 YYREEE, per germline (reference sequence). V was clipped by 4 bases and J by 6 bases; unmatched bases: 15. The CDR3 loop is CASSTPTAGTSGGGNEQFF. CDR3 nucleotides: TGTGCCAGCAGCACACCAACTGCCGGGACTAGCGGGGGTGGCAATGAGCAGTTCTTC.

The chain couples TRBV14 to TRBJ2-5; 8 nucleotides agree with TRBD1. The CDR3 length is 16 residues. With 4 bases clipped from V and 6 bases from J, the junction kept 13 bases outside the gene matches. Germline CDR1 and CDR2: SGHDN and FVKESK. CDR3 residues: CASSLPGQVFMQTQYF. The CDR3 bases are TGTGCCAGCAGCCTTCCGGGACAGGTTTTTATGCAGACCCAGTACTTC.

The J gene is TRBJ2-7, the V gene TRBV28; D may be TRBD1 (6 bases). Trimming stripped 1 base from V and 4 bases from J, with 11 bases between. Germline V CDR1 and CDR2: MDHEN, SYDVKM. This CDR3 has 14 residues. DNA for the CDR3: TGTGCCAGCAGTTTATCAGGGGCTCCGTACGAGCAGTACTTC. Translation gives CASSLSGAPYEQYF. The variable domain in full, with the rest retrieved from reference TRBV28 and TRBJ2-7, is DVKVTQSSRYLVKRTGEKVFLECVQDMDHENMFWYRQDPGLGLRLIYFSYDVKMKEKGDIPEGYSVSREKKERFSLILESASTNQTSMYLCASSLSGAPYEQYFGPGTRLTVT.

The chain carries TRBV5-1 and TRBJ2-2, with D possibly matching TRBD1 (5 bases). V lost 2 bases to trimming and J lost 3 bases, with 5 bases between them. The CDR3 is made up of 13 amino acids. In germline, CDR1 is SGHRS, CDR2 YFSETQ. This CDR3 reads CASSLGDTGELFF. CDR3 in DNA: TGCGCCAGCAGCTTAGGGGACACCGGGGAGCTGTTTTTT.

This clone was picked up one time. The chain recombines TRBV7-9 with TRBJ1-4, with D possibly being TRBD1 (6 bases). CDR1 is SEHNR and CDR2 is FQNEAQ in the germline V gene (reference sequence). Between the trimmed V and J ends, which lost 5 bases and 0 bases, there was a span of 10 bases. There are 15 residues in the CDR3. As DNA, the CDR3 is TGTGCCAGCAGCCCAACAGGGTCAACTAATGAAAAACTGTTTTTT. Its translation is CASSPTGSTNEKLFF.

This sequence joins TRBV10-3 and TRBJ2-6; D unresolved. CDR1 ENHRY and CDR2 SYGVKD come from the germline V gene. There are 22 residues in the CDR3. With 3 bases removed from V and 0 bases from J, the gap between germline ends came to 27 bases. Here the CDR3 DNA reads TGTGCCATCAGTGACCTAACCCAAGGTGGTCAGGAACGATTCTCTGGGGCCAACGTCCTGACTTTC. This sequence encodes CAISDLTQGGQERFSGANVLTF.